Presented here are 5 T cell receptor beta chains from one specimen sequenced in a study of blood T cell repertoires in COVID-19 (dated by TCRdb to the early 2020s). Library prep was done by the immunoSEQ multiplex PCR assay. TCRdb holds this immuneACCESS table with in-frame rearrangements only. Some clones are missing; in checked studies, unresolved V genes explain under half, and the rest has no known cause. The sample contains hundreds of thousands of clones, around 90% of them found a single time. The top ten clones comprise 6% of the sample. Specimen: PBMCs or T cells enriched from blood (not recorded which). The receptors were gathered from a woman in her forties who had recovered from COVID-19.

The chain couples TRBV28 to TRBJ2-1; 12 bases match TRBD2. There are 15 residues in the CDR3. The germline CDR1 and CDR2 sequences are MDHEN and SYDVKM. Trimming at V came to 5 bases and at J to 8 bases, leaving 7 bases not matched to a gene. The CDR3 sequence: CASSNGLAGRDEQFF. In DNA form, the CDR3 reads TGTGCCAGCAGTAATGGACTAGCGGGAAGGGATGAGCAGTTCTTC.

This clone was recorded a few times. CDR3 region: CASSLGQAYSPLHF. CDR3 coding DNA: TGTGCCAGCAGCTTGGGCCAGGCTTATTCACCCCTCCACTTT. The chain joins TRBV5-4 to TRBJ1-6, with D hard to call. The V end lost 0 bases, the J end lost 8 bases, and 9 bases lay between the germline ends. The CDR3 consists of 14 residues. Germline V CDR1 and CDR2: SGHNT, YYREEE (reference sequence). The whole variable domain, remainder taken from reference TRBV5-4 and TRBJ1-6, is ETGVTQSPTHLIKTRGQQVTLRCSSQSGHNTVSWYQQALGQGPQFIFQYYREEENGRGNFPPRFSGLQFPNYSSELNVNALELDDSALYLCASSLGQAYSPLHFGNGTRLTVT.

This sequence joins TRBV25-1 and TRBJ2-1; 10 bases are shared with TRBD2. The V and J ends lost 6 bases and 3 bases, in that order; junction bases with no gene match: 5. The CDR3 runs 15 residues. Germline CDR1 and CDR2: MGHDK and SYGVNS. The CDR3, as DNA: TGTGCCAGCAGCTTCGCTAGCGGGGGCTACAATGAGCAGTTCTTC. Its translation: CASSFASGGYNEQFF.

This chain connects TRBV6-2 or TRBV6-3 to TRBJ2-7; unclear D gene. The germline V and J ends were trimmed by 4 bases and 2 bases, with 9 bases remaining between them. Looked up from germline, CDR1 is MNHEY and CDR2 is SVGEGT. This CDR3 has 13 amino acids. The CDR3 region has the DNA TGTGCCAGCAGTTCCTCTCTCCCCTACGAGCAGTACTTC. Translated, it gives CASSSSLPYEQYF.

CDR3 bases: TGCGCCAGCAACCGCGGGACGGGTCTTAGTGAAGCTTTCTTT. Its protein product is CASNRGTGLSEAFF. The chain combines TRBV5-1 with TRBJ1-1; maybe TRBD1 (5 bases). This CDR3 comprises 14 residues. Trimming pared 6 bases from V and 7 bases from J, leaving 19 bases between. Germline V gives CDR1 SGHRS, CDR2 YFSETQ.